This T cell receptor beta chain was profiled in a study of blood T cell repertoires in COVID-19. TCRdb keeps only in-frame clones here, not all; method: immunoSEQ multiplex PCR. The sample records over 350,000 clones, around 89% being singletons. The TCR was taken from a woman aged 25 to 39 with acute or convalescent COVID-19. Sequenced: peripheral blood.

CDR3 sequence (DNA): TGCGCCAGCAGCTTGGAGGCGGGGGGCCCATTCAATGAGCAGTTCTTC. It is translated as CASSLEAGGPFNEQFF. The V gene is TRBV5-1, the J gene TRBJ2-1; 8 nucleotides agree with TRBD2. The ends lost 0 bases at V and 6 bases at J; junction bases unmatched: 8. CDR1 and CDR2 (germline): SGHRS, YFSETQ. The CDR3 totals 16 residues.